The 2 T cell receptor beta chains presented below share a single source sample, sequenced in a study of T cells in Graves' hyperthyroidism and ophthalmopathy. TCR beta CDR3 region amplification was performed from RNA transcripts. HTBI primers were used for first-round RT-PCR of the TCR CDR3. TCRdb re-called the multiplex PCR reads with MiXCR, one entry per CDR3 protein. Of approximately 360,000 distinct CDR3 sequences in the sample, around a quarter were seen once. Source material: blood. The receptors shown here come from a man between 45 and 60 years old with Graves' hyperthyroidism.

This clonotype came up a few times. The chain joins TRBV24-1 to TRBJ2-1; the match to TRBD2 covers 8 bases. J lost 5 bases, V lost 8 bases, and 10 bases had no gene match. From germline, CDR1 is KGHDR and CDR2 SFDVKD. This CDR3 contains 15 residues. The CDR3 loop reads CATTSSGSGNNEQFF. In DNA, the CDR3 is TGTGCCACCACCTCCAGCGGGAGCGGTAACAATGAGCAGTTCTTC.

This clonotype was counted between two and nine times. The V and J genes are TRBV5-5 and TRBJ1-1, with TRBD1 matching 7 bases. The CDR3 consists of 15 residues. V shed 3 bases and J 1 base; nucleotides not matched to a gene: 6. The germline V gene has CDR1 SGHKS and CDR2 YYEKEE (reference sequence). The CDR3 loop reads CASSSETGQNTEAFF. As DNA, the CDR3 is TGTGCCAGCAGCTCTGAGACAGGGCAGAACACTGAAGCTTTCTTT. Based on the CDR3 plus reference TRBV5-5 and TRBJ1-1, the full variable domain is DAGVTQSPTHLIKTRGQQVTLRCSPISGHKSVSWYQQVLGQGPQFIFQYYEKEERGRGNFPDRFSARQFPNYSSELNVNALLLGDSALYLCASSSETGQNTEAFFGQGTRLTVV.